This is a list of T cell receptor beta chains from one sample in a study of cytotoxic CD8 clonotypes in ibrutinib-treated CLL. Clones were sequenced by immunoSEQ multiplex PCR, and TCRdb holds only the in-frame ones, with some missing. Altogether 270,000 or so clones are present, around 76% being singletons, with the ten largest covering about 6%. The sequenced sample was PBMCs, obtained at disease progression, from a patient treated with ibrutinib. These receptors all come from a human donor with chronic lymphocytic leukemia. CDR3s include the opening cysteine and the closing phenylalanine or tryptophan. D genes are given only for firm matches. Size tells how often a clone was seen (once, few, many) or the class of an expanded clone, and some rows leave it out.

len: 16
j_gene: TRBJ2-1
v_gene: TRBV7-6
abundance: NA
d_gene: TRBD2
CDR3nt: TGTGCCAGCAGCTTGACACTAGCGGGGCCATTCAATGAGCAGTTCTTC
CDR3aa: CASSLTLAGPFNEQFF

len: 16
j_gene: TRBJ1-2
v_gene: TRBV13
abundance: NA
d_gene: TRBD1
CDR3nt: TGTGCCAGCAGCTCAGGAACCGGGACAGGGGTTTCGGGCTACACCTTC
CDR3aa: CASSSGTGTGVSGYTF

len: 14
j_gene: TRBJ1-4
v_gene: TRBV5-1
abundance: few
d_gene: TRBD1
CDR3nt: TGCGCCAGCAGCTTGACAGGGGGCGAAGAAAAACTGTTTTTT
CDR3aa: CASSLTGGEEKLFF

len: 15
j_gene: TRBJ2-7
v_gene: TRBV11-2
abundance: NA
d_gene: TRBD2
CDR3nt: TGTGCCAGCAGCCTCGGGAGGAACGGGCCCTACGAGCAGTACTTC
CDR3aa: CASSLGRNGPYEQYF

len: 16
j_gene: TRBJ1-2
v_gene: TRBV6-1
abundance: NA
d_gene: NA
CDR3nt: TGTGCCAGCAGTGAACCCTTAAGGACTTATAACTATGGCTACACCTTC
CDR3aa: CASSEPLRTYNYGYTF

len: 14
j_gene: TRBJ1-1
v_gene: TRBV19
abundance: NA
d_gene: NA
CDR3nt: TGTGCCAGTAGTCCTCTCTTTGATACCTCTGAAGCTTTCTTT
CDR3aa: CASSPLFDTSEAFF

len: 11
j_gene: TRBJ1-2
v_gene: TRBV2
abundance: NA
d_gene: NA
CDR3nt: TGTGCCAGGGGGGTGGTCTATGGCTACACCTTC
CDR3aa: CARGVVYGYTF

len: 15
j_gene: TRBJ2-1
v_gene: TRBV9
abundance: few
d_gene: TRBD2
CDR3nt: TGTGCCAGCAGCCCTAGCGGGAGGTTCTACAATGAGCAGTTCTTC
CDR3aa: CASSPSGRFYNEQFF

len: 13
j_gene: TRBJ2-7
v_gene: TRBV7-8
abundance: few
d_gene: NA
CDR3nt: TGTGCCACCTCGAGGGGGAGCTCCTACGAGCAGTACTTC
CDR3aa: CATSRGSSYEQYF

len: 13
j_gene: TRBJ2-7
v_gene: TRBV5-1
abundance: few
d_gene: NA
CDR3nt: TGCGCCAGCAGCTCAGGGGTGATCGACGAGCAGTACTTC
CDR3aa: CASSSGVIDEQYF

len: 16
j_gene: TRBJ2-2
v_gene: TRBV9
abundance: NA
d_gene: TRBD2
CDR3nt: TGTGCCAGCAGCCCTCTAGCGGGAGTTAAGACCGGGGAGCTGTTTTTT
CDR3aa: CASSPLAGVKTGELFF

len: 13
j_gene: TRBJ2-7
v_gene: TRBV29-1
abundance: NA
d_gene: NA
CDR3nt: TGCAGCGCCCGAGGGGGGAGCTCCTACGAGCAGTACTTC
CDR3aa: CSARGGSSYEQYF

len: 15
j_gene: TRBJ2-5
v_gene: TRBV7-9
abundance: once
d_gene: NA
CDR3nt: TGTGCCACTGGGGGTTGGCGGGGAGTCCAAGAGACCCAGTACTTC
CDR3aa: CATGGWRGVQETQYF

len: 14
j_gene: TRBJ2-1
v_gene: TRBV11-3
abundance: NA
d_gene: NA
CDR3nt: TGTGCCAGCAGCCCAGGGAGCTCCTACAATGAGCAGTTCTTC
CDR3aa: CASSPGSSYNEQFF

len: 15
j_gene: TRBJ1-2
v_gene: TRBV6-6
abundance: NA
d_gene: NA
CDR3nt: TGTGCCAGCAGTTATCCAACATTACAAGACTATGGCTACACCTTC
CDR3aa: CASSYPTLQDYGYTF

len: 13
j_gene: TRBJ2-7
v_gene: TRBV13
abundance: once
d_gene: NA
CDR3nt: TGTGCCAGCAGCTTAGGGTGGTCAGGGGAGCAGTACTTC
CDR3aa: CASSLGWSGEQYF

len: 15
j_gene: TRBJ1-4
v_gene: TRBV19
abundance: NA
d_gene: NA
CDR3nt: TGTGCCAGTAGTAAAATGGCGGGGATGGGTGAAAAACTGTTTTTT
CDR3aa: CASSKMAGMGEKLFF

len: 14
j_gene: TRBJ2-1
v_gene: TRBV7-9
abundance: once
d_gene: TRBD1
CDR3nt: TGTGCCAGCAATAAGGGACAGCTCAACAATGAGCAGTTCTTC
CDR3aa: CASNKGQLNNEQFF

len: 13
j_gene: TRBJ2-2
v_gene: TRBV6-5
abundance: few
d_gene: TRBD2
CDR3nt: TGTGCCAGCAGTTCGCGGGGGACCGGGGAGCTGTTTTTT
CDR3aa: CASSSRGTGELFF

len: 18
j_gene: TRBJ1-4
v_gene: TRBV13
abundance: NA
d_gene: TRBD1
CDR3nt: TGTGCCAGCAGCTTAGGGGGATATACAGGGGGCTATCAGGAAAAACTGTTTTTT
CDR3aa: CASSLGGYTGGYQEKLFF

len: 16
j_gene: TRBJ2-7
v_gene: TRBV14
abundance: NA
d_gene: NA
CDR3nt: TGTGCCAGCAGCCAACAGGAAACAGGGAAGAGCTACGAGCAGTACTTC
CDR3aa: CASSQQETGKSYEQYF

len: 14
j_gene: TRBJ2-5
v_gene: TRBV7-6
abundance: NA
d_gene: NA
CDR3nt: TGTGCCAGCAGCGTCCGCAATCTCCAAGAGACCCAGTACTTC
CDR3aa: CASSVRNLQETQYF

len: 12
j_gene: TRBJ2-7
v_gene: TRBV29-1
abundance: few
d_gene: NA
CDR3nt: TGCAGCGTTGTTATCCAGGGGGGAAGGCAGTACTTC
CDR3aa: CSVVIQGGRQYF

len: 15
j_gene: TRBJ1-6
v_gene: TRBV7-6
abundance: NA
d_gene: NA
CDR3nt: TGTGCCAGCAGCCCCGTGGGGCATCTTGGTTCACCCCTCCACTTT
CDR3aa: CASSPVGHLGSPLHF

len: 15
j_gene: TRBJ1-5
v_gene: TRBV7-6
abundance: NA
d_gene: NA
CDR3nt: TGTGCCAGCAGCTTGTACGGGGGTAGCAATCAGCCCCAGCATTTT
CDR3aa: CASSLYGGSNQPQHF

len: 13
j_gene: TRBJ2-1
v_gene: TRBV7-3
abundance: NA
d_gene: NA
CDR3nt: TGTGCCAGCAGCTTAACGAGAGCTGGGGAGCAGTTCTTC
CDR3aa: CASSLTRAGEQFF

len: 17
j_gene: TRBJ2-3
v_gene: TRBV5-1
abundance: NA
d_gene: NA
CDR3nt: TGCGCCAGCAGCTTCTACGTGTTAGGAAAGGGGGGAGATACGCAGTATTTT
CDR3aa: CASSFYVLGKGGDTQYF

len: 16
j_gene: TRBJ2-7
v_gene: TRBV4-2
abundance: NA
d_gene: NA
CDR3nt: TGTGCCAGCAGCCAAGTGGCAGGCTTCCAAGGTTACGAGCAGTACTTC
CDR3aa: CASSQVAGFQGYEQYF

len: 15
j_gene: TRBJ1-3
v_gene: TRBV28
abundance: once
d_gene: NA
CDR3nt: TGTGCCAGCAGTGGGACGGAAAGCTCTGGAAACACCATATATTTT
CDR3aa: CASSGTESSGNTIYF

len: 18
j_gene: TRBJ2-3
v_gene: TRBV4-2
abundance: NA
d_gene: TRBD2
CDR3nt: TGTGCCAGCAGCCAAGCTAGCGGGGGCCCCCACCCCACAGATACGCAGTATTTT
CDR3aa: CASSQASGGPHPTDTQYF

len: 12
j_gene: TRBJ2-1
v_gene: TRBV19
abundance: NA
d_gene: NA
CDR3nt: TGTGCCAGTACGGGTTCCTACAATGAGCAGTTCTTC
CDR3aa: CASTGSYNEQFF

len: 11
j_gene: TRBJ1-2
v_gene: TRBV7-2
abundance: NA
d_gene: NA
CDR3nt: TGTGCCAGCAGCTTGCACTATGGCTACACCTTC
CDR3aa: CASSLHYGYTF

len: 20
j_gene: TRBJ2-2
v_gene: TRBV28
abundance: NA
d_gene: NA
CDR3nt: TGTGCCAGCAGCCAAGGCCCGGGACATTCTCTTTGGACGAACACCGGGGAGCTGTTTTTT
CDR3aa: CASSQGPGHSLWTNTGELFF

len: 13
j_gene: TRBJ2-7
v_gene: TRBV5-5
abundance: NA
d_gene: TRBD1
CDR3nt: TGTGCCAGCAGCCTACAGGGGGCCAACGAGCAGTACTTC
CDR3aa: CASSLQGANEQYF

len: 15
j_gene: TRBJ2-7
v_gene: TRBV7-9
abundance: NA
d_gene: NA
CDR3nt: TGTGCCAGCAGCTTATGGCAGGGTGGCTCCTACGAGCAGTACTTC
CDR3aa: CASSLWQGGSYEQYF

len: 15
j_gene: TRBJ2-7
v_gene: TRBV7-2
abundance: NA
d_gene: TRBD1
CDR3nt: TGTGCCAGCAGTTATAACCGGGACAGGTCCCACGAGCAGTACTTC
CDR3aa: CASSYNRDRSHEQYF

len: 15
j_gene: TRBJ2-7
v_gene: TRBV18
abundance: NA
d_gene: TRBD1
CDR3nt: TGTGCCAGCTCACAAGGGGGCGCCGCCTCCTACGAGCAGTACTTC
CDR3aa: CASSQGGAASYEQYF

len: 19
j_gene: TRBJ2-7
v_gene: TRBV5-1
abundance: NA
d_gene: TRBD1
CDR3nt: TGCGCCAGCAGCTTGGGTCGGGGTACCGGGACAGGGGCAATGGGCGAGCAGTACTTC
CDR3aa: CASSLGRGTGTGAMGEQYF

len: 13
j_gene: TRBJ2-7
v_gene: TRBV7-9
abundance: once
d_gene: NA
CDR3nt: TGTGCCAGCAGCTTACCAGGCTCCTACGAGCAGTACTTC
CDR3aa: CASSLPGSYEQYF

len: 14
j_gene: TRBJ1-2
v_gene: TRBV28
abundance: few
d_gene: NA
CDR3nt: TGTGCCAGCAGTTCCGGGGGCGTGAGGTATGGCTACACCTTC
CDR3aa: CASSSGGVRYGYTF

len: 19
j_gene: TRBJ1-2
v_gene: TRBV19
abundance: NA
d_gene: TRBD1
CDR3nt: TGTGCCAGTAGTACTGCCACCGGGACAGGGGCTGGGGATAACTATGGCTACACCTTC
CDR3aa: CASSTATGTGAGDNYGYTF

len: 15
j_gene: TRBJ2-2
v_gene: TRBV27
abundance: NA
d_gene: NA
CDR3nt: TGTGCCAGCAGTTTAGGCGGGATAGATTACGGGGAGCTGTTTTTT
CDR3aa: CASSLGGIDYGELFF

len: 14
j_gene: TRBJ2-3
v_gene: TRBV5-1
abundance: NA
d_gene: NA
CDR3nt: TGCGCCAGCAGCTTGGTATCCGGGACAGATACGCAGTATTTT
CDR3aa: CASSLVSGTDTQYF

len: 15
j_gene: TRBJ1-4
v_gene: TRBV11-2
abundance: once
d_gene: NA
CDR3nt: TGTGCCAGCAGCAACGAGACGGGGGGTGATGAAAAACTGTTTTTT
CDR3aa: CASSNETGGDEKLFF

len: 15
j_gene: TRBJ2-2
v_gene: TRBV6-6
abundance: NA
d_gene: TRBD1
CDR3nt: TGTGCCTCACGGGACAGGGGAAAATACACCGGGGAGCTGTTTTTT
CDR3aa: CASRDRGKYTGELFF

len: 11
j_gene: TRBJ2-1
v_gene: TRBV6-5
abundance: NA
d_gene: NA
CDR3nt: TGTGCCAGCAGTTACCGCAATGAGCAGTTCTTC
CDR3aa: CASSYRNEQFF

len: 15
j_gene: TRBJ2-1
v_gene: TRBV9
abundance: NA
d_gene: TRBD1
CDR3nt: TGTGCCAGCAGTCGAGACAGGGGGTCCTACAATGAGCAGTTCTTC
CDR3aa: CASSRDRGSYNEQFF

len: 14
j_gene: TRBJ2-5
v_gene: TRBV23-1
abundance: NA
d_gene: NA
CDR3nt: TGCGCCAGCAGTCAAAAGGTAGAAGGGGAGACCCAGTACTTC
CDR3aa: CASSQKVEGETQYF